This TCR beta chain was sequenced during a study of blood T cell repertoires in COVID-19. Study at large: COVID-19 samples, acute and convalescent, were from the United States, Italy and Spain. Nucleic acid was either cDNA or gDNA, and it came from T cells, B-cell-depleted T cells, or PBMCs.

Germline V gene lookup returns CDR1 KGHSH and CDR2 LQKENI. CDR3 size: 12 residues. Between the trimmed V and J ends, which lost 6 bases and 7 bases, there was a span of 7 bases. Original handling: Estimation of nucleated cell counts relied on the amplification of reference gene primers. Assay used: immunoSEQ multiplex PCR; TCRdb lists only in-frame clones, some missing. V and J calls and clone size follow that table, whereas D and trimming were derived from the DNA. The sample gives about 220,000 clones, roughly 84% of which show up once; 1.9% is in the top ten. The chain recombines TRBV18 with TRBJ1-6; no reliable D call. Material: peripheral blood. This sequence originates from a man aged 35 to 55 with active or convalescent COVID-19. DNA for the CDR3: TGTGCCAGCTCCCCAGGCAATTCACCCCTCCACTTT. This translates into CASSPGNSPLHF. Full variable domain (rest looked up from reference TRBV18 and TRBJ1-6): NAGVMQNPRHLVRRRGQEARLRCSPMKGHSHVYWYRQLPEEGLKFMVYLQKENIIDESGMPKERFSAEFPKEGPSILRIQQVVRGDSAAYFCASSPGNSPLHFGNGTRLTVT.